This TCR beta chain was documented in a study of chemoradiotherapy in HPV16-positive cancers. The protocol was immunoSEQ multiplex PCR, while the TCRdb copy is restricted to in-frame clones and leaves out a portion. The table lists 900 to 1,100 clones, over 80% of them singletons. Repertoires were sampled repeatedly during chemoradiotherapy. V lost 2 bases and J lost 3; bases outside the gene matches: 6. This CDR3 spans 15 amino acids. Germline values: CDR1 LNHNV, CDR2 YYDKDF (reference sequence). Sample: tumor tissue, taken from a patient who underwent chemoradiotherapy. The sequence came from a human donor with HPV-associated anogenital cancer. The chain joins TRBV15 to TRBJ1-1, with 7 bases identical to TRBD1. CDR3 region: CATSRSGTAYTEAFF. The CDR3 nucleotides are TGTGCCACCAGCAGATCCGGGACAGCCTACACTGAAGCTTTCTTT.